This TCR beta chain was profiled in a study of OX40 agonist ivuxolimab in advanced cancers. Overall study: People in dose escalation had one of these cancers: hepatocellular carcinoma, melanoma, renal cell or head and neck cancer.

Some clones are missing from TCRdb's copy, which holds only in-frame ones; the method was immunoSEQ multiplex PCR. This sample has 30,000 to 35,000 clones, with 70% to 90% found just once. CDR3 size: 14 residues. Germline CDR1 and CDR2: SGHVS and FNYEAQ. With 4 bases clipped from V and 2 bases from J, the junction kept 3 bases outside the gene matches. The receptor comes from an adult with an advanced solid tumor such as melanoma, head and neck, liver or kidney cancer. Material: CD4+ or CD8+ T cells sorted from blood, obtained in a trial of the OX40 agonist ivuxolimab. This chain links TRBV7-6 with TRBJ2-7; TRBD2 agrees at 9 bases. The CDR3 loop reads CASSSLAGTYEQYF. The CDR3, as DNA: TGTGCCAGCAGCTCCCTAGCGGGAACCTACGAGCAGTACTTC. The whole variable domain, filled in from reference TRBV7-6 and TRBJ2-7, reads GAGVSQSPRYKVTKRGQDVALRCDPISGHVSLYWYRQALGQGPEFLTYFNYEAQQDKSGLPNDRFSAERPEGSISTLTIQRTEQRDSAMYRCASSSLAGTYEQYFGPGTRLTVT.